A single TCR beta chain is shown here with its context. The data are from a study of control samples from healthy donors and cancer patients. Sequenced by immunoSEQ multiplex PCR; TCRdb stores in-frame clones only, minus some. The sample lists 120,000 or so clones; approximately 90% were seen once. This CDR3 is built from 14 residues. Germline values: CDR1 SGHRS, CDR2 YFSETQ. V lost 5 bases to trimming and J lost 0 bases, with 12 bases between them. J is TRBJ2-7 and V is TRBV5-1; D gene unclear. The TCR sequence derives from a young man in good health. Sequencing input: blood. The CDR3 coding sequence is TGCGCCAGCAGGGTCCGGGCTCCCTCCTACGAGCAGTACTTC. Its translation is CASRVRAPSYEQYF.